This is a list of T cell receptor beta chains from one sample in a study of identical twins. In TCRdb, the 5' RACE reads were re-called with MiXCR into one record per CDR3 protein. Among around 490,000 distinct CDR3 sequences, about 16% were seen once, and the ten largest hold roughly 0.43%. This sample also belongs to another study, concerning yellow fever vaccine responses in identical twins.

Sequencing was carried out using CD4+ T cells sorted from blood. Receptors originate from a woman aged 18-30 years in good health. Both conserved end residues are part of each CDR3. D genes are given only for firm matches. Clone size, where shown, is once, few, many, or a class for clones that have expanded.

v_call,clone_size,d_call,j_call,cdr3_aa,cdr3_nt
TRBV20-1,few,TRBD2,TRBJ2-7,CSVAGGRYEQYF,TGCAGTGTCGCGGGCGGGAGGTACGAGCAGTACTTC
TRBV10-3,few,TRBD2,TRBJ2-1,CAITPGTRGPNEQFF,TGTGCCATCACCCCCGGGACTAGGGGTCCCAATGAGCAGTTCTTC
TRBV7-9,-,TRBD2,TRBJ2-1,CASRRLAENNEQFF,TGTGCCAGCAGACGACTAGCGGAAAACAATGAGCAGTTCTTC
TRBV14,many,-,TRBJ2-1,CASSQTNEQFF,TGTGCCAGCAGCCAAACTAATGAGCAGTTCTTC
TRBV4-1,few,-,TRBJ1-5,CASSQESRGGQPQHF,TGCGCCAGCAGCCAAGAGTCGCGGGGAGGCCAGCCCCAGCATTTT
TRBV28,few,-,TRBJ2-7,CASSLWFSRRDEQYF,TGTGCCAGCAGTTTATGGTTTAGTCGGAGGGACGAGCAGTACTTC
TRBV10-3,-,-,TRBJ2-1,CAISDQRVDSYNEQFF,TGTGCCATCAGTGACCAGAGAGTCGACAGCTACAATGAGCAGTTCTTC
TRBV20-1,many,TRBD2,TRBJ2-2,CSAREGLSSGELFF,TGCAGTGCTAGGGAGGGACTATCGTCCGGGGAGCTGTTTTTT
TRBV11-2,-,-,TRBJ2-4,CASSLPTNSIQYF,TGTGCCAGCAGCTTACCGACCAACAGCATTCAGTACTTC
TRBV10-2,few,TRBD1,TRBJ1-6,CASTRQGPSNSPLHF,TGCGCCAGCACTAGACAGGGGCCCTCAAATTCACCCCTCCACTTT
TRBV29-1,-,-,TRBJ2-3,CSVEGGSRGYTDTQYF,TGCAGCGTTGAAGGGGGAAGCAGGGGATACACAGATACGCAGTATTTT
TRBV24-1,few,-,TRBJ1-5,CATSDQDQPQHF,TGTGCCACCAGTGACCAAGATCAGCCCCAGCATTTT
TRBV12-3/TRBV12-4,many,TRBD1,TRBJ1-1,CASSPRTGKETEAFF,TGTGCCAGCAGTCCCAGGACAGGGAAGGAGACTGAAGCTTTCTTT
TRBV2,-,-,TRBJ1-5,CASSEDGVRNQPQHF,TGTGCCAGCAGTGAAGACGGGGTTCGCAATCAGCCCCAGCATTTT
TRBV5-6,-,-,TRBJ2-1,CASSVRDAAYNEQFF,TGTGCCAGCAGCGTACGGGACGCCGCCTACAATGAGCAGTTCTTC
TRBV28,-,-,TRBJ1-4,CATMGRRWRDEKLFF,TGTGCCACCATGGGACGACGGTGGCGTGATGAAAAACTGTTTTTT
TRBV3-1,few,-,TRBJ2-3,CASSQRKKTGTDTQYF,TGTGCCAGCAGCCAAAGGAAGAAGACGGGCACAGATACGCAGTATTTT
TRBV3-1,-,TRBD2,TRBJ2-5,CASSPGLAGGGETQYF,TGTGCCAGCAGCCCGGGACTAGCGGGAGGCGGGGAGACCCAGTACTTC
TRBV5-1,many,-,TRBJ2-2,CASSLGAENTGELFF,TGCGCCAGCAGCTTGGGTGCAGAGAACACCGGGGAGCTGTTTTTT
TRBV25-1,few,-,TRBJ1-5,CASSDPGEGGQPQHF,TGTGCCAGCAGTGACCCAGGAGAGGGAGGTCAGCCCCAGCATTTT
TRBV12-3/TRBV12-4,-,TRBD1,TRBJ2-7,CASSFRDRANYEQYF,TGTGCCAGCAGTTTCCGGGACAGGGCAAATTACGAGCAGTACTTC
TRBV24-1,-,-,TRBJ1-3,CATVSKEVDSGNTIYF,TGTGCCACCGTATCTAAGGAGGTCGACTCTGGAAACACCATATATTTT
TRBV6-5,-,-,TRBJ2-7,CASSYSPRRGTREQYF,TGTGCCAGCAGTTACTCGCCGAGGAGGGGAACGAGGGAGCAGTACTTC
TRBV11-2,few,TRBD2,TRBJ2-4,CASSLSAGGPSKNIQYF,TGTGCCAGCAGCTTATCGGCGGGGGGGCCATCCAAAAACATTCAGTACTTC
TRBV6-1,few,-,TRBJ1-6,CASRTDRENSPLHF,TGTGCCAGCAGGACGGACAGAGAAAATTCACCCCTCCACTTT
TRBV6-5,many,TRBD1,TRBJ1-3,CASSSGTGGGNTIYF,TGTGCCAGCAGTTCGGGGACAGGGGGTGGAAACACCATATATTTT
TRBV4-1,-,-,TRBJ2-3,CASSPERWGTQYF,TGCGCCAGCAGCCCCGAGAGATGGGGTACGCAGTATTTT
TRBV6-1,few,-,TRBJ2-3,CASQDRKGADTQYF,TGTGCCAGCCAAGACAGAAAAGGCGCGGATACGCAGTATTTT
TRBV20-1,-,-,TRBJ2-7,CSARDQVGREQYF,TGCAGTGCTAGAGATCAGGTCGGGAGAGAGCAGTACTTC